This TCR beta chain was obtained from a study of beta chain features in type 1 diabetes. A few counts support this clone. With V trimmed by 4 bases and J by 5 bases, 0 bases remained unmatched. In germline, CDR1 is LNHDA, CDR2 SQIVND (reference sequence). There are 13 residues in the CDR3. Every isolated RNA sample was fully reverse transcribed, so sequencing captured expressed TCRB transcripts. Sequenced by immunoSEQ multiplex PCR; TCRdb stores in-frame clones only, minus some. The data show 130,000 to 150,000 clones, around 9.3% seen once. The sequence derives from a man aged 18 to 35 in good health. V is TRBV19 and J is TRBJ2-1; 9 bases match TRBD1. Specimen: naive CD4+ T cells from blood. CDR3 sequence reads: CASSRTGDNEQFF. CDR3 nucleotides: TGTGCCAGTAGTAGGACAGGGGACAATGAGCAGTTCTTC.